This entry describes one T cell receptor (beta chain). Its antigen is not known. The source of the sample is a study of Tregs in tolerant kidney transplant recipients. This CDR3 comprises 15 residues. Germline V gene data show CDR1 as LGHNT and CDR2 as FRNRAP. V lost 2 bases and J 2 bases, leaving 11 bases between the germline ends. Clones were read by immunoSEQ multiplex PCR, and TCRdb kept only the in-frame ones, dropping some. The sample contains 100,000 to 130,000 clones, nearly 90% of which appear only once. Study outcomes and limitations: Nucleotide sequences could not be compared across some patients' samples due to primer changes.

CD4+CD25+CD127- Tregs, CD4+CD25- non-Tregs, CD4 and CD8 cells were sorted. The TCR sequence derives from a human donor who received a combined kidney and bone marrow transplant. The rearrangement links TRBV12-5 to TRBJ2-3, with D tentatively TRBD1 (6 bases). The specimen comprised CD4+ T cells from blood, sampled before the transplant. CDR3: CASGLTGLDTDTQYF. The DNA of the CDR3 is TGTGCTAGTGGTTTGACAGGGCTAGACACAGATACGCAGTATTTT.